This note documents a single TCR beta chain sequence. It is unclear where the CDR3 begins or ends on the DNA, so no DNA is shown, and the CDR3 is as TCRdb lists it. The sample belongs to a study of technical replicates of blood from several donors. The table came from immunoSEQ multiplex PCR; TCRdb's copy has only in-frame clones and leaves some out. The sample lists tens of thousands of clones; roughly 90% were seen once. From its first to its last residue, the CDR3 has 15 amino acids. The germline V gene has CDR1 SGHTS and CDR2 YDEGEE. The chain couples TRBV5-8 to TRBJ2-3; TRBD2 is taken as the D call from the table, unchecked against the DNA. Sequencing input: PBMCs. This receptor was identified in a human donor in good health. Some clones in this sample may be carry-over from other donors' samples. The CDR3: CASSPSGRGTDTQYF.